This T cell receptor beta chain was captured in a study of shared clonotypes between healthy human individuals. Study-level background: Samples came from a couple of female and a few male donors aged 18 to 49.

The V gene lost 4 bases and the J gene lost 0 bases, with 14 bases spanning the gap. The CDR3 extends over 16 amino acids. Germline loops: CDR1 MNHEY, CDR2 SMNVEV (reference sequence). Assay used: immunoSEQ multiplex PCR; TCRdb lists only in-frame clones, some missing. The sample carries some 580,000 clones, roughly 97% recorded once. Study results and limitations: It was anticipated that sequencing depth would influence how many clonotypes donors shared.

A remark on this clone: The antigen remains unidentified.

Sequenced input: naive CD4+ T cells sorted from blood. The subset was: CD45RA+ positively selected. This TCR was sampled from a woman aged 30 to 39 in good health. This chain connects TRBV27 to TRBJ2-3; D is unresolved. The DNA for the CDR3 is TGTGCCAGCAGTTCCCGACTCCCAACTAGCACAGATACGCAGTATTTT. Amino acid sequence: CASSSRLPTSTDTQYF.